This T cell receptor beta chain originates from a study of shared clonotypes between healthy human individuals (dated by TCRdb to 2019 to 2021). About the study as a whole: A few men and two women, aged 18 to 49 years, made up the cohort. For each donor, CD4 naive and CD4 memory were each run on three plates, CD8 naive on two plates, and CD8 memory on one plate. To estimate repertoire size and how much clonotype sharing occurs between individuals, the study deeply sequenced the blood TCR repertoires of five healthy adults. Libraries were prepared and TCR repertoires were sequenced by different laboratories using diverse techniques, in order to increase sequencing depth and limit assay-specific biases. Per donor, leukapheresis produced somewhere between about 0.94 and 9.5 billion PBMCs. The paper as a whole reports these results and caveats: Based on pairwise subsampling, the degree of clonotype sharing among donors was expected to be affected by sequencing depth. Sampling was restricted to blood, and TCR repertoires in tissues likely differ from the TCR repertoires found in blood. Higher generation probabilities were observed for clonotypes shared by all four sorted-subset donors than for non-shared clonotypes. Naive subsets generally had larger estimated clonotype richness than memory subsets. When several donors were compared, the shared fraction of clonotypes was approximately 5% for naive CD4, more than 3% for naive CD8, 2.3% for memory CD4, and under 0.5% for memory CD8. Because the study included a small number of donors, the genetic and exposure-history diversity represented was limited. Rarefaction of sorted-subset datasets indicated incomplete sequencing despite the large sequencing depth.

In regard to this clone: No antigen is known for it. Nothing much larger sits one base from this clone, and base qualities are not available.

Using the deep immunoSEQ assay, TCR CDR3 regions were amplified from genomic DNA by multiplex PCR. For each cell subset, the extracted genomic DNA was distributed evenly across all wells of several immunoSEQ 96-well plates, and each plate served as one replicate. For sorted subsets, each replicate PCR was loaded with 200 ng genomic DNA, equivalent to some 27,000 T cell genomes. Purified libraries were measured with a Qubit 3.0 fluorometer, size-checked on a Bioanalyzer 2100, and measured again with the KAPA Library Quantification kit. A separate single-read 150-cycle Illumina NextSeq 550 flow cell was used to sequence each immunoSEQ 96-well plate. The study's own analysis went as follows. Because the immunoSEQ output held only junctional sequences and lacked quality scores, the filtering could not match the filtering applied to full-length reads. Sequences were annotated with PyIR, a Python wrapper for IgBLAST v1.9, using IMGT germline references to assign V/J genes and CDR3. Reads were removed for weak V/J assignments (E-value above 1e-6), missing CDR3, stop codons, out-of-frame junctions, or ambiguous translated residues. A V3J clonotype was defined by an identical inferred V gene, J gene, and CDR3 amino acid sequence. The percentage overlap between two repertoires was calculated by dividing the number of shared unique clonotypes by the size of the smaller repertoire. Three approaches were used to assess repertoire richness: RTK rarefaction, the Chao1 estimator, and Recon v2.1 estimates of unobserved clonotypes. Generation probabilities were computed with OLGA for all TCRbeta clonotypes obtained by the gDNA method from four donors. The table was pulled from immuneACCESS by TCRdb, which kept in-frame rearrangements only. Such tables lose some clones; where checked, under half of the loss comes from unresolved V genes, and the rest has no known cause. Clonal size and the V and J genes are those of that table, whereas D and trimming came from the DNA. Counted in this sample were some 1.4 million clones; 95% to 97% of them appeared once. The ten largest clonotypes hold approximately 1.1% of the sample.

The CDR3, from cysteine to phenylalanine, totals 17 residues. The retained sequence is limited to the CDR3, 51 bases, with the frame set at the first base. Trimming removed 5 bases from V and 3 bases from J; the gene matches leave 13 bases unexplained. CDR1 SGHTA and CDR2 FQGTGA are derived from the germline V gene. Healthy HIV-negative adults with no recently reported acute infections or vaccinations were included as donors. Only Caucasian adults living in Nashville, Tennessee, USA were represented among the donors. CD4+ T cells were enriched by magnetic negative selection, after which naive cells were positively selected on CD45RA and the negative fraction was taken as the memory subset. After blood collection by leukapheresis, PBMCs were isolated using Ficoll-Histopaque density gradient centrifugation and then cryopreserved in the vapor phase of liquid nitrogen. Analytical flow cytometry was used to check the purity and quantity of each magnetically sorted T cell population. Genomic DNA was isolated from every sorted fraction and measured by UV absorbance on a Nanodrop 2000c.

The chain was built from TRBV7-3 and TRBJ2-7; 10 junctional bases match TRBD2. The receptor comes from a man aged 25-45 years in good health. Sequencing was performed on naive CD4+ T cells sorted from blood. In light of the paper, this sample's cell subset or site label describes: CD45RA+ positively selected. The CDR3 protein sequence reads: CASSAFFLAGENYEQYF. In nucleotides, the sequence is TGTGCCAGCAGCGCTTTTTTCCTAGCGGGGGAAAACTACGAGCAGTACTTC.